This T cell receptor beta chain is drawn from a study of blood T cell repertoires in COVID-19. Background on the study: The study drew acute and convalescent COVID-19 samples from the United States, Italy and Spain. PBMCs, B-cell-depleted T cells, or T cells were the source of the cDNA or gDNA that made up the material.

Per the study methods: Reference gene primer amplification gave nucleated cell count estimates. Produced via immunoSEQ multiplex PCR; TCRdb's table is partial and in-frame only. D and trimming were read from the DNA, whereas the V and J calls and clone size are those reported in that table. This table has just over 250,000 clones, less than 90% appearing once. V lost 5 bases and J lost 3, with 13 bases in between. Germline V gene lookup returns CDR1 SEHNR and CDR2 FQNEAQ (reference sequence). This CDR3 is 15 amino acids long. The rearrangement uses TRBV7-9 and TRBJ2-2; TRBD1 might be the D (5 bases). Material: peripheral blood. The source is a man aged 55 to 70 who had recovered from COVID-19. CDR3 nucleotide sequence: TGTGCCAGCAGCGCCCTGACAGCCGACACCGGGGAGCTGTTTTTT. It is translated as CASSALTADTGELFF.